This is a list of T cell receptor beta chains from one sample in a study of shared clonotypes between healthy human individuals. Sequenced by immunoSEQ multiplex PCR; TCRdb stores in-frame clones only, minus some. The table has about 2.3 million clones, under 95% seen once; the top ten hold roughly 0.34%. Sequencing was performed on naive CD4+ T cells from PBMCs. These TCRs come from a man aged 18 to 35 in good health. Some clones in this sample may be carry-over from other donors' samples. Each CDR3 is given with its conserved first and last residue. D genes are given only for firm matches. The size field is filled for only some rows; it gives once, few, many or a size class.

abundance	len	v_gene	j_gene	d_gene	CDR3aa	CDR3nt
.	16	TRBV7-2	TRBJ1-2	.	CASSLVSGSKLYGYTF	TGTGCCAGCAGCTTAGTGAGTGGGAGTAAGCTCTATGGCTACACCTTC
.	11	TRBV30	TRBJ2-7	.	CARPRGGEQYF	TGTGCCCGCCCCCGCGGAGGTGAGCAGTACTTC
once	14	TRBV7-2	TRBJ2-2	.	CASSPTLNTGELFF	TGTGCCAGCAGCCCGACACTCAACACCGGGGAGCTGTTTTTT
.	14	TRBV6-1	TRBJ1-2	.	CASSDPGRHYGYTF	TGTGCCAGCAGTGACCCCGGACGGCACTATGGCTACACCTTC
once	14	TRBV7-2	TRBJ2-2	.	CASSLGARPGELFF	TGTGCCAGCAGCTTAGGGGCCCGCCCCGGGGAGCTGTTTTTT
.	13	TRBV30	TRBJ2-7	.	CAWTRRGQGQQYF	TGTGCCTGGACTAGGAGGGGGCAGGGACAGCAGTACTTC
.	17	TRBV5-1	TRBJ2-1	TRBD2	CASSQTSGLILYNEQFF	TGCGCCAGCAGCCAGACTAGCGGACTGATACTTTACAATGAGCAGTTCTTC
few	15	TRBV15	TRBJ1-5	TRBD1	CATSRSRDSYQPQHF	TGTGCCACCAGCAGATCCCGGGACAGCTATCAGCCCCAGCATTTT
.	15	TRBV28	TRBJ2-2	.	CASRSGTKKTGELFF	TGTGCCAGCAGATCCGGGACAAAAAAAACCGGGGAGCTGTTTTTT
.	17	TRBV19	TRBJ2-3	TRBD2	CASSRQALAGSTDTQYF	TGTGCCAGTAGTAGGCAGGCCCTAGCGGGGAGCACAGATACGCAGTATTTT
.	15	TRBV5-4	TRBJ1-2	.	CASSLAGGVGYGYTF	TGTGCCAGCAGCTTGGCGGGGGGCGTCGGCTATGGCTACACCTTC
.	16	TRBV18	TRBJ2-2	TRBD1	CASSPSGQGTSGELFF	TGTGCCAGCTCCCCGTCGGGACAGGGAACGAGCGGGGAGCTGTTTTTT
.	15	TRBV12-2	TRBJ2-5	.	CASRSEGEGQETQYF	TGTGCAAGTCGCTCGGAGGGGGAGGGCCAAGAGACCCAGTACTTC
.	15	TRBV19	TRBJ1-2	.	CASSPAGPYSQGYTF	TGTGCCAGTAGTCCTGCGGGCCCCTACTCCCAGGGCTACACCTTC
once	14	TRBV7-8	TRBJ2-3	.	CASSLEWGDSTQYF	TGTGCCAGCAGCTTAGAGTGGGGGGACTCTACGCAGTATTTT
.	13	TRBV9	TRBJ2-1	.	CASSIQANNEQFF	TGTGCCAGCAGCATCCAGGCCAACAATGAGCAGTTCTTC
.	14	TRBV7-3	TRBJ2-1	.	CASSLTLTYNEQFF	TGTGCCAGCAGCTTAACTTTAACCTACAATGAGCAGTTCTTC
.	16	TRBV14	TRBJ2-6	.	CASSPTVLGGANVLTF	TGTGCCAGCAGCCCGACAGTTCTAGGTGGGGCCAACGTCCTGACTTTC
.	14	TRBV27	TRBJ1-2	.	CASSRLQGSYGYTF	TGTGCCAGCAGTAGGCTTCAGGGGTCCTATGGCTACACCTTC
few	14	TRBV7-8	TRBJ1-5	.	CASSLDSSNQPQHF	TGTGCCAGCAGCTTGGACAGTAGCAATCAGCCCCAGCATTTT
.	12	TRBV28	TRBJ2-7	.	CASSYSAYEQYF	TGTGCCAGCAGCTATAGTGCCTACGAGCAGTACTTC
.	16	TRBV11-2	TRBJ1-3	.	CASSSLQGYPGNTIYF	TGTGCCAGCAGCTCGTTACAGGGATACCCTGGAAACACCATATATTTT
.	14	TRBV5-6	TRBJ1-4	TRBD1	CASSRDRYNEKLFF	TGTGCCAGCAGCCGGGACAGATATAATGAAAAACTGTTTTTT
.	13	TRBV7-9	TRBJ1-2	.	CASSLERGYGYTF	TGTGCCAGCAGCTTAGAGAGGGGTTATGGCTACACCTTC
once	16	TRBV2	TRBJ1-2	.	CASSVRQRGRVYGYTF	TGTGCCAGCAGTGTCAGGCAGAGGGGACGAGTCTATGGCTACACCTTC
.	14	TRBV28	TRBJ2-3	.	CASTRGPGADTQYF	TGTGCCAGCACTCGCGGACCCGGGGCAGATACGCAGTATTTT
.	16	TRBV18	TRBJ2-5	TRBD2	CASQPPAAGGGETQYF	TGTGCCAGCCAACCACCGGCAGCGGGGGGAGGAGAGACCCAGTACTTC
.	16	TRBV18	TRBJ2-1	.	CASSPPSGSSYNEQFF	TGTGCCAGCTCACCACCGTCGGGTAGCTCCTACAATGAGCAGTTCTTC
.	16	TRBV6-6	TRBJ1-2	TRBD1	CASSATRWDRGGGYTF	TGTGCCAGCAGCGCTACCCGCTGGGACAGGGGTGGTGGCTACACCTTC
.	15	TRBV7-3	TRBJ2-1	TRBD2	CASSAQLAGDSEQFF	TGTGCCAGCAGCGCCCAACTAGCGGGAGACTCTGAGCAGTTCTTC
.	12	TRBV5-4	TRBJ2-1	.	CASSLRNNEQFF	TGTGCCAGCAGCTTAAGAAACAATGAGCAGTTCTTC
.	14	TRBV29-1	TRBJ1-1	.	CSVEGRVMNTEAFF	TGCAGCGTTGAAGGCCGGGTAATGAACACTGAAGCTTTCTTT
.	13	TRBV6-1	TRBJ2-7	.	CASSEVETYEQYF	TGTGCCAGCAGTGAAGTCGAGACCTACGAGCAGTACTTC
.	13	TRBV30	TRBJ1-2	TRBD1	CAWSLTGGHGYTF	TGTGCCTGGAGTCTGACAGGGGGCCATGGCTACACCTTC
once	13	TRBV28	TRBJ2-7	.	CASTLDGSYEQYF	TGTGCCAGCACACTCGACGGCTCCTACGAGCAGTACTTC